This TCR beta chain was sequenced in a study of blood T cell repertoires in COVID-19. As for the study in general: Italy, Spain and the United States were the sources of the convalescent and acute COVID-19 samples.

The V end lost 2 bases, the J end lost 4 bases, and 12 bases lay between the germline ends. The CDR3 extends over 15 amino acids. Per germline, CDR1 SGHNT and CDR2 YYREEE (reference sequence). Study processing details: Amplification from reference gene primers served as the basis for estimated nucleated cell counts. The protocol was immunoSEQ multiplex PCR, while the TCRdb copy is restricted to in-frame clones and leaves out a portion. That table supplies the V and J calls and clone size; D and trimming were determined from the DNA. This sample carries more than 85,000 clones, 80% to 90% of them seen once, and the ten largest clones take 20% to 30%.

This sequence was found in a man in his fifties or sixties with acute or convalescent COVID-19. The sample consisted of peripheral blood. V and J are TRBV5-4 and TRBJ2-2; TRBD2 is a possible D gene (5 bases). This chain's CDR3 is CASSFRGRGTGELFF. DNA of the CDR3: TGTGCCAGCAGCTTCCGGGGTCGGGGCACCGGGGAGCTGTTTTTT.